A single sample gave rise to the 10 T cell receptor beta chains below, sequenced in a study of technical replicates of blood from a few donors. Repertoires were generated with immunoSEQ multiplex PCR, while TCRdb's copy carries only in-frame clones and drops some. The sample has 15,000 to 19,000 clones; around 84% are singletons. Sequenced material: PBMCs. The receptors were gathered from a human donor in good health.

The chain joins TRBV5-1 to TRBJ2-2; maybe TRBD2 (6 bases). The CDR3 runs to 15 residues. The V gene lost 1 base and the J gene lost 1 base, with 8 bases spanning the gap. Per the germline V gene, CDR1 is SGHRS and CDR2 is YFSETQ. The CDR3 nucleotides read TGCGCCAGCAGCTTGTGGGGGGAGAACACCGGGGAGCTGTTTTTT. Its protein is CASSLWGENTGELFF.

DNA for the CDR3: TGTGCCAGCAGTGCGGAGCTAGCGGGAGGGTCCTACACCGGGGAGCTGTTTTTT. Amino acid sequence: CASSAELAGGSYTGELFF. The gene calls are TRBV6-1 and TRBJ2-2, with 12 positions matching TRBD2. V dropped 4 bases and J dropped 3; count of bases not matched to a gene: 9. This CDR3 region has 18 residues. The V gene's germline CDR1 is MNHNS and CDR2 SASEGT.

The chain combines TRBV29-1 with TRBJ2-7; possible D gene TRBD2, 6 bases. CDR3 length: 13 residues. CDR1 is SQVTM, CDR2 ANQGSEA, per germline. Trimming cost V 6 bases and J 2 bases, with 14 bases left between them. CDR3 region: CSVKGPGAYEQYF. The CDR3, as DNA: TGCAGCGTAAAAGGGCCGGGAGCCTACGAGCAGTACTTC.

J is TRBJ1-1 and V is TRBV7-9; D may be TRBD1 (5 bases). Germline V gene sequence: CDR1 SEHNR, CDR2 FQNEAQ (reference sequence). The CDR3 runs to 14 residues. The V end was cut by 6 bases, the J end by 1 base, with 12 bases between. The CDR3 region has the DNA TGTGCCAGCAGGTCCCAGGGCCCGAACACTGAAGCTTTCTTT. Its translation: CASRSQGPNTEAFF.

The genes are TRBV28 and TRBJ1-5, with a possible D match to TRBD1 (5 bases). The CDR3 has 15 residues. CDR1 is MDHEN and CDR2 is SYDVKM in the germline V gene. Deletions cut 2 bases from V and 4 bases from J, with 12 bases between. The chain's CDR3 is CASSLARDYNQPQHF. CDR3 DNA: TGTGCCAGCAGTTTAGCAAGGGACTATAATCAGCCCCAGCATTTT.

The rearrangement links TRBV27 to TRBJ2-1; D ambiguous. Germline lookup yields CDR1 MNHEY and CDR2 SMNVEV (reference sequence). Trimming took off 7 bases at V and 0 bases at J, with 10 bases between the two ends. CDR3 length equals 14 residues. This CDR3 reads CASKTLSSYNEQFF. The CDR3 DNA is TGTGCCAGCAAGACACTGAGCTCCTACAATGAGCAGTTCTTC.

The DNA of the CDR3 is TGTGCCAGCAGGCAGGACACTGAAGCTTTCTTT. The encoded protein is CASRQDTEAFF. The chain links TRBV25-1 to TRBJ1-1; the D is unclear. The V and J ends lost 6 bases and 3 bases respectively, with 5 bases between them. Per the germline V gene, CDR1 is MGHDK and CDR2 is SYGVNS. The CDR3 contains 11 residues.

The rearrangement uses TRBV7-8 and TRBJ2-2; the D is unclear. CDR1 SGHVS and CDR2 FQNEAQ come from the germline V gene. CDR3 length: 11 amino acids. V shed 3 bases and J shed 7 bases, with 3 bases lying between them. CDR3 DNA sequence: TGTGCCAGCAGCTTCGGCGGGGAGCTGTTTTTT. Protein: CASSFGGELFF.

The rearrangement links TRBV7-9 to TRBJ2-7; perhaps TRBD2 as D (6 bases). Looked up from germline, CDR1 is SEHNR and CDR2 is FQNEAQ (reference sequence). The CDR3 sequence is 15 residues long. Trimming took off 5 bases at V and 6 bases at J, with 20 bases between the two ends. The CDR3 sequence: CASSPTSLALSEQYF. The CDR3 nucleotides read TGTGCCAGCAGCCCTACTAGCTTGGCCCTCTCCGAGCAGTACTTC. The full variable domain, its missing parts supplied by reference TRBV7-9 and TRBJ2-7, is DTGVSQNPRHKITKRGQNVTFRCDPISEHNRLYWYRQTLGQGPEFLTYFQNEAQLEKSRLLSDRFSAERPKGSFSTLEIQRTEQGDSAMYLCASSPTSLALSEQYFGPGTRLTVT.

The chain has TRBV4-2 and TRBJ2-2; 7 nucleotides match TRBD2. The CDR3 consists of 17 residues. V trimming: 0 bases; J trimming: 4 bases; junction bases outside the gene matches: 8. Germline CDR1 LGHNA, CDR2 YNFKEQ. The CDR3 protein is CASSQEGPAGTTGELFF. CDR3 bases: TGTGCCAGCAGCCAAGAAGGGCCAGCGGGGACCACCGGGGAGCTGTTTTTT.